Given below is one T cell receptor beta chain in context. The CDR3 spans 14 residues. These data are taken from a study of blood T cell repertoires in COVID-19. The protocol was immunoSEQ multiplex PCR, while the TCRdb copy is restricted to in-frame clones and leaves out a portion. Among some 250,000 clones listed, roughly 86% were seen once. V usage is TRBV21-1 and J usage is TRBJ1-1; the table's D call, TRBD1, was not checked against the DNA. TRBV21-1 is a pseudogene. The specimen sequenced was peripheral blood. The receptor comes from a woman aged 25 to 39 who had recovered from COVID-19. CDR3 DNA sequence: TGTGCCAGCGGGTTGAGGGACAGGGTCACTGAAGCTTTCTTT. Translated, it gives CASGLRDRVTEAFF.